This T cell receptor beta chain is drawn from a study of graft-versus-host responses after intestinal transplantation. Whole-study context: All recipients got anti-thymocyte globulin induction, then tacrolimus and steroids for about 3 years.

Regarding this clone: No antigen is known for it.

Study-level findings and limits: Early post-transplant declines in HvG were associated with peak levels of circulating GvH clones. GvH clones were identified in recipient marrow, with some first appearing in ileum or blood.

TCRdb's copy holds only in-frame clones and misses some; the assay was immunoSEQ multiplex PCR. Counted here are over 75,000 clones, around 90% occurring once; the ten biggest clones make up approximately 0.069%. The length of the CDR3 is 17 residues. The V end was cut by 5 bases, the J end by 0 bases, with 19 bases between. CDR1 SGHAT and CDR2 FQDESV come from the germline V gene (reference sequence). This specimen was unstimulated CD8+ T cells sorted from spleen or lymph node cells, taken before transplant. The source of this sequence is a human donor who was the organ donor for an intestinal transplant. The chain has TRBV11-1 and TRBJ1-1, with D possibly being TRBD1 (5 bases). The CDR3 nucleotides are TGTGCCAGCAGCCAAACTGATACAGGTTCCCTGAACACTGAAGCTTTCTTT. It specifies CASSQTDTGSLNTEAFF.